The source of this T cell receptor beta chain is a study of blood T cell repertoires in COVID-19 (dated by TCRdb to about 2020). With regard to the full study: Samples from collaborators originated in the United States, Italy and Spain and spanned both the acute and convalescent phases of COVID-19. The prospective study material was composed of cDNA or gDNA derived from T cells, B-cell-depleted T cells, or PBMCs. The dataset comprised deeply sampled blood TCRbeta repertoires from subjects exposed to, actively infected with, or recovered from COVID-19. The repertoires were released in a freely available public database intended as a resource for research on the immune response to SARS-CoV-2. Samples came from the ongoing ImmuneRACE study (first 160 participants) plus 1,254 subjects from 6 global collaborators. The sample metadata nearly always contained a de-identified subject ID, COVID-19 status, age in years and sex. Where available, HLA class I and class II types were taken from metadata supplied by the sample provider and were not determined by assay-based typing.

Trimming accounts for 4 bases at V and 5 bases at J, while the number of junction bases matched to no gene is 11. CDR1 SGHRS and CDR2 YFSETQ are derived from the germline V gene. The CDR3 holds 15 amino acids from the cysteine to the phenylalanine. Only the CDR3 DNA stays, 45 bases, in frame from base 1. As regards this clone: Which antigen it targets is not known. Per-base qualities were not stored, and no clone one base away is much larger.

TCRbeta CDR3 regions were amplified from genomic DNA using the immunoSEQ Assay, a bias-controlled multiplex PCR. The study's processing was this. The number of nucleated cells in each sample was estimated by amplification of reference gene primers within the assay. To quantify the absolute abundance of each unique TCRbeta CDR3 rearrangement, sequence reads were collapsed and filtered. For each sample, productive Simpson clonality was calculated by taking the square root of Simpson's diversity index across productive rearrangements. TCRdb stores this immuneACCESS table with in-frame sequences only. Part of the clones is absent; in the studies checked, under half of the shortfall reflects unresolved V genes, and no reason is known for the rest. The DNA gave D and trimming, while V, J and clone size come from that table. Recorded for this sample are more than 10,000 clones; around 90% of them occurred a single time. The ten largest clones take up over 25% of the sample.

The collaborating institutions used their own protocols to collect whole blood in K2EDTA tubes. Collaborator samples were shipped for TCRbeta analysis as frozen whole blood, isolated PBMCs, or DNA extracted from either sample type. The paper's findings and limits, for the study overall: The quantity of clinical and demographic metadata differed by source and by participant and was supplied without curation.

Sequencing was performed on peripheral blood. This receptor was taken from an older woman with active COVID-19. The V gene is TRBV5-1 and the J gene is TRBJ2-5, with 7 central nucleotides matching TRBD1. The CDR3 is CASSIGTVRSETQYF. The bases are TGCGCCAGCAGCATAGGGACAGTACGGTCGGAGACCCAGTACTTC. Supplemented by the reference TRBV5-1 and TRBJ2-5 proteins around the CDR3, the complete variable domain is KAGVTQTPRYLIKTRGQQVTLSCSPISGHRSVSWYQQTPGQGLQFLFEYFSETQRNKGNFPGRFSGRQFSNSRSEMNVSTLELGDSALYLCASSIGTVRSETQYFGPGTRLLVL.